A single T cell receptor (beta chain) is shown here with its context. No cognate antigen has been identified for it. No base quality information exists; no much larger clone differs at one position. The source of the sample is a study of cytomegalovirus exposure and HLA in healthy donors (dated by TCRdb to 2016 to 2017). Turning to the overall study: An earlier analysis of roughly 570 of the donors reported 276 Gb of sequence data and 117 million unique TCR beta sequences obtained from roughly 170 million T cells. High-throughput TCR immunosequencing, statistical association of individual TCRs with disease status, and machine learning were combined to predict cytomegalovirus infection status. Donor age, sex, ethnicity and CMV serostatus were collected together with the repertoire data. Because of strong linkage in the cohort, roughly five DR-DQ haplotypes were treated as single units for association and clustering. Approximately 300 gigabases of sequencing data and roughly 81 million unique TCR sequences made up an early release that covered nearly 650 HLA-typed donors. Typing coverage varied by locus: roughly 629-630 donors for A, B, C, DRB1 and DQB1; more than 500 for DQA1; over 600 for DPA1; approximately 470 for DPB1. Every repertoire in the discovery cohort had been generated on one and the same sequencing platform. The study was designed to test whether signatures of past pathogen exposure could be identified by cataloging public T cell receptors. The genetic ancestry cluster associated with self-reported Caucasian donors included over 65% of the approximately 410 genotyped donors. To decide whether each TCR beta V gene segment behaved as functional or pseudogenic, an earlier analysis of approximately 620 of the donors relied on high-throughput TCR beta sequencing. Across approximately 420 genotyped donors of the cohort, an average of approximately 220,000 unique TCR beta nucleotide sequences per donor were sequenced, and 15% to 20% of those sequences were non-productive. The later analysis used no new phenotypic data to find candidate immune exposures, relying instead on TCR beta sequences and their occurrence across donors. Using immunosequencing, the study profiled T cell repertoires from fewer than 850 subjects and related those repertoires to cytomegalovirus serostatus. A separate validation cohort of approximately 120 different subjects was used in addition to the roughly 670-subject first cohort. Class I and class II HLA loci were covered by the typing at four-digit resolution. In a later genetic analysis, genome-wide SNP genotypes for about three fifths of the 666 donors were used, and that subset was treated as a discovery cohort. A later analysis re-examined previously published TCR beta repertoires from several hundred donors and added high-resolution HLA genotyping to investigate patterns of TCR occurrence. What the research found in general, with its limitations: A group of highly shared sequence variants was considered likely to be a technical artifact of the sequencing pipeline. In vitro tests confirmed that a few of the cytomegalovirus-associated TCR beta chains recognize cytomegalovirus antigens. A later analysis associated about 17,000 TCR beta sequences with specific HLA alleles at a false discovery rate of 0.05. While some public TCRs were present in many individuals, most TCR sequences turned up only very rarely across donors. This cohort had only TCR beta chains sequenced, and the lack of alpha or paired-chain data limited which features could be detected. Linkage disequilibrium might explain the correlated functional status among segregating V segments, but an unknown experimental factor could not be ruled out. The authors suggested that the approach could potentially be extended to other disease states and immunological phenotypes. The classifier was reported to diagnose cytomegalovirus status with high specificity and sensitivity in both the original and validation cohorts. In a later analysis, several top co-occurrence clusters were reported to appear linked to parvovirus B19, influenza, CMV and Epstein-Barr virus. A later genetic analysis associated a missense DCLRE1C variant with V-gene and J-gene trimming of TCR beta chains, and an independent cohort replicated the association. Sequencing depth was assumed to be roughly uniform across donors in the presence/absence analyses, though that assumption may not hold. In a later analysis, HLA-associated TCR beta chains showed more clonal expansion and lower generation probabilities than non-associated chains that were equally common. Immune exposure information for the cohort was limited to CMV serostatus. A total of some 180 TCR beta chains were listed by the study as associated with cytomegalovirus. A later analysis found that TCR association rates varied across HLA loci, with DRB1 alleles showing the most associated TCRs and HLA-C alleles the fewest. In an earlier analysis of some 500 of the donors, most TCR beta V segments appeared in productive rearrangements about 87% or about 30% of the time, broadly matching IMGT annotations. Some IMGT-functional V segments, including TRBV6-2 and TRBV6-3, could not be told apart with the 87-base-pair reads, so those segments were excluded. Strong co-occurrence of HLA alleles, especially DR and DQ, made assigning TCR associations to individual alleles difficult. According to a later analysis, most CMV-associated TCR beta chains appeared to be HLA-restricted, and the HLA associations seemed to be driven largely by CMV exposure. Because some donors lacked HLA typing at each locus, the association tests relied only on the typed subset. A further reported finding was that TCR beta sequences accurately predicted the HLA-A and HLA-B alleles for most subjects in the first cohort. Because counts were too low, about 15 rarely observed V segments, including chromosome 9 orphons, were left out of the earlier analysis of about 620 of the donors. In a later genetic analysis, fewer N-insertions in productive TCRs were reported among donors in an Asian-associated ancestry cluster than the roughly 640-donor mean.

The cohort comprised 666 healthy bone marrow donors. At the time of sampling, every cohort member was nominally healthy, though immune exposures that went unrecorded were likely present. The donor was CMV seropositive and was included in the group of 250 to 350 seropositive cohort members. Each donor provided a peripheral blood sample, and peripheral blood mononuclear cells were used for TCR beta sequencing. The Qiagen DNeasy Blood Extraction Kit was used to extract genomic DNA from the blood cell samples. Preparation of the library involved the immunoSEQ multiplex PCR assay. For the multiplex PCR, a mixture combining 60 forward primers for TCR Vbeta segments and 13 reverse primers for TCR Jbeta segments was used. The CDR3 region of rearranged TCR beta genes was amplified from genomic DNA by a multiplex PCR assay. On the Illumina HiSeq System, the amplified TCR beta libraries were sequenced as 87-base-pair reads. The source study handled its data this way. Across the roughly 670 repertoires, a later analysis counted 80 million or so unique TCR beta chains, roughly 11 million of which were shared by at least two donors. A nearest-neighbor algorithm error-corrected the raw reads and collapsed the reads into unique sequences, merging closely related sequences to remove PCR and sequencing errors. V, D and J gene segments were assigned by aligning CDR3 sequences to IMGT reference sequences. For a sequence to be retained, a match of at least six nucleotides to both a V gene segment and a J gene segment was required. A rearrangement counted as productive if the CDR3 had no stop codons and remained in frame with V and J, and every other rearrangement counted as non-productive. CDR3 was defined by IMGT convention, running from the second conserved V-encoded cysteine to the conserved J-encoded phenylalanine. In an earlier analysis of roughly 610 of the donors, sequences lacking an unambiguous match to a single V gene segment were excluded. An earlier analysis of a few hundred of the donors called V segments functional above 56.7% productive rearrangements and segregating when the between-donor standard deviation exceeded 5%. A statistical classification framework was developed to diagnose cytomegalovirus status using the catalog of TCR beta chain sequences. In a later analysis, TCR nucleotide sequences were compared against IMGT/GENE-DB human TR gene sequences so that V and J genes could be assigned. Using the TCRdist pipeline, a later analysis assigned CDR3 sequences along with most-parsimonious VDJ recombination scenarios. In a later analysis, every TCR beta chain was defined by the combination of its CDR3 amino acid sequence and its V-gene family, and reads without a unique V-gene family were dropped. A later analysis removed several hundred highly shared, low-generation-probability nucleotide sequences to deal with suspected cross-contamination and a sequencing artifact. For each public chain, a later analysis derived a clonal expansion index from normalized ranks of inferred template counts within each repertoire. A later analysis computed generation probabilities with a VDJ recombination model fitted to out-of-frame rearrangements, and checked the results against IGoR. In a later analysis, hypergeometric tests were used to score TCR-TCR, TCR-HLA and TCR-CMV co-occurrence, with a repertoire-size bias correction applied to TCR pairs. In a later analysis, false discovery rates were estimated by permuting HLA or CMV assignments 20 times. A later analysis grouped co-occurring TCRs with DBSCAN, adding TCRdist sequence similarity when clustering within HLA-allele-positive subsets. Co-occurrence clustering excluded repertoires with fewer than 30,000 or more than 120,000 public chains, plus five with anomalous nucleotide sharing. This is the immuneACCESS table as TCRdb keeps it, with only in-frame sequences that have V and J called. A part of the clones is gone; compared with another copy, unresolved V genes explain less than half, and the rest is unexplained. D and trimming come from the DNA, and the V and J calls and clone size come from that table. The sample table records 180,000 or so clones; 60% to 80% of these occur just once. The ten largest account for about 7.7% of the sample.

V drops 5 bases and J drops 5 bases, leaving 15 bases in between. The CDR1 and CDR2 encoded by the germline V gene (reference sequence) are MNHEY and SMNVEV. The CDR3 numbers 15 residues from cysteine through phenylalanine. The only DNA kept is the CDR3, 45 bases in frame from the first base. The sequence links TRBV27 to TRBJ1-4; tentative D gene TRBD1, with 5 bases matching. Input material: PBMCs. This TCR was sampled from a middle-aged woman in good health and CMV-seropositive. The nucleotide sequence reads as follows: TGTGCCAGCAGTGCGTACGGTCGGGGGAATGAAAAACTGTTTTTT. It translates as CASSAYGRGNEKLFF.